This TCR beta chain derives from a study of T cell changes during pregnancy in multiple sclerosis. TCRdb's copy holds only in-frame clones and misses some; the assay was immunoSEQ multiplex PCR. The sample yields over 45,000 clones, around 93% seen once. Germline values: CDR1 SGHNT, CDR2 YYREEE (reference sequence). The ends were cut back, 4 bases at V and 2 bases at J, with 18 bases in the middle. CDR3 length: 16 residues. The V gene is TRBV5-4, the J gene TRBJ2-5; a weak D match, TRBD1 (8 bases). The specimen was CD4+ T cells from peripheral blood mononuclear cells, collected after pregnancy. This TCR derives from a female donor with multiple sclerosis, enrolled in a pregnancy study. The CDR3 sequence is CASSQEQGGMQETQYF. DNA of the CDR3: TGTGCCAGCAGCCAAGAACAGGGGGGGATGCAAGAGACCCAGTACTTC. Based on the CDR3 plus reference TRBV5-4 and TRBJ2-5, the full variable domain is ETGVTQSPTHLIKTRGQQVTLRCSSQSGHNTVSWYQQALGQGPQFIFQYYREEENGRGNFPPRFSGLQFPNYSSELNVNALELDDSALYLCASSQEQGGMQETQYFGPGTRLLVL.